This record concerns one T cell receptor beta chain sequence. The antigen is not known. The source of the sample is a study of shared clonotypes between healthy human individuals. The CDR3 is 13 residues long. The germline gives CDR1 SGHTA, CDR2 FQGNSA. Between the trimmed V and J ends, which lost 5 bases and 3 bases, there was a span of 11 bases. Study-wide findings and caveats: Some naive CD4 clonotypes, roughly 4.5%, turned up in common across four donors. It was expected that sequencing depth would affect clonotype sharing among donors.

Only CD45RO-negative cells positively selected for CCR7 counted as naive CD8 cells, so terminally differentiated effector memory CD45RA+ cells were excluded. Every donor, a Caucasian adult, lived in Nashville, Tennessee. Using immunoSEQ multiplex PCR, the repertoire was profiled, and TCRdb retains in-frame clones only, with some absent. This table holds about 650,000 clones, less than 97% found once. The receptor's source is a woman in her twenties or thirties in good health. The J gene is TRBJ2-7, the V gene TRBV7-2; TRBD1 or TRBD2 may be the D gene (5 bases each). The sequencing input was naive CD8+ T cells sorted from blood. For the CDR3, the DNA is TGTGCCAGCAGCCTGGGGACCGGCTACGAGCAGTACTTC. Protein sequence: CASSLGTGYEQYF.